A selection of T cell receptor beta chains follows, all from one sample in a study of blood T cell repertoires in COVID-19. The data were produced by immunoSEQ multiplex PCR, yet TCRdb's version contains in-frame clones alone and is incomplete. The sample has around 150,000 clones, 84% seen once. Input material: PBMCs or T cells enriched from blood (not recorded which). The receptors were gathered from a man aged 45 to 65 who had recovered from COVID-19. Both conserved end residues are part of each CDR3. D genes are given only for firm matches. Clone size is not always given. Where it is, it says once, few, many or a class for expanded clones.

TRBJ1-5	once	-	TRBV12-3/TRBV12-4	CASTQEGNQPQHF	TGTGCCAGCACTCAGGAGGGCAATCAGCCCCAGCATTTT
TRBJ2-3	once	TRBD2	TRBV7-9	CASSPSGATTSTDTQYF	TGTGCCAGCAGCCCGAGCGGGGCCACTACTAGCACAGATACGCAGTATTTT
TRBJ2-2	-	-	TRBV3-1/TRBV3-2	CASSPRGAGGELFF	TGTGCCAGCAGCCCCCGAGGCGCGGGCGGGGAGCTGTTTTTT
TRBJ2-2	-	-	TRBV5-6	CASSFAGNTGELFF	TGTGCCAGCAGCTTCGCAGGGAACACCGGGGAGCTGTTTTTT
TRBJ2-7	-	-	TRBV28	CASSLVQGVEQYF	TGTGCCAGCAGTTTAGTCCAAGGGGTCGAGCAGTACTTC
TRBJ1-5	-	TRBD1	TRBV19	CASRTGGFSQPQHF	TGTGCCAGTAGGACAGGGGGGTTTAGTCAGCCCCAGCATTTT
TRBJ1-1	-	TRBD1	TRBV2	CASTGTGATEAFF	TGTGCCAGCACTGGGACAGGGGCCACTGAAGCTTTCTTT
TRBJ1-1	-	-	TRBV6-5	CASSYSRGWGTEAFF	TGTGCCAGCAGTTACTCTAGGGGCTGGGGCACTGAAGCTTTCTTT
TRBJ2-1	-	-	TRBV12-3/TRBV12-4	CASSVPRGSEFF	TGTGCCAGCAGTGTACCCCGGGGTTCGGAGTTCTTC
TRBJ2-1	-	TRBD2	TRBV5-4	CASSSKTSGGRNEQFF	TGTGCCAGCAGCTCAAAGACTAGCGGGGGAAGAAATGAGCAGTTCTTC
TRBJ1-2	-	TRBD1	TRBV4-1	CASSPIMDRGDGYTF	TGCGCCAGCAGCCCCATAATGGACAGGGGTGATGGCTACACCTTC
TRBJ2-1	-	-	TRBV5-4	CASSLGQSNEQFF	TGTGCCAGCAGCTTGGGACAGAGCAATGAGCAGTTCTTC
TRBJ2-5	-	TRBD2	TRBV29-1	CSARRGLQETQYF	TGCAGCGCCCGGCGGGGGTTGCAAGAGACCCAGTACTTC
TRBJ2-5	-	-	TRBV7-9	CASSGDGRSWETQYF	TGTGCCAGCAGCGGGGACGGGAGATCATGGGAGACCCAGTACTTC
TRBJ1-5	-	TRBD1	TRBV19	CASSYLQGFSNQPQHF	TGTGCCAGTAGTTATCTACAGGGGTTTAGCAATCAGCCCCAGCATTTT
TRBJ1-2	-	-	TRBV20-1	CSAKDKLGYTF	TGCAGTGCTAAGGACAAACTTGGCTACACCTTC